The entry that follows covers one TCR beta chain sequence. The antigen it binds to is not known. No much larger clone is present one base from it, and per-base qualities are unavailable. The sample comes from a study of T cell responses to AZD1222 COVID-19 vaccine (dated by TCRdb to the early 2020s). About the investigation overall: TCR sequencing was performed for approximately 240 trial participants, of whom approximately 200 were given two doses of AZD1222 and some 26 were given two doses of MenACWY control vaccine. Trial participants were enrolled by age into 18-55, 56-69 and 70-plus year subgroups, with approximately 160, 26 and 62 TCR-sequenced participants respectively.

What the time point label conveys for this sample: about 28 days (+/-7) after the second vaccine dose. AZD1222 recipients whose second dose came at about 4 weeks and those whose second dose came at about 12 weeks were combined into one group, since spike-specific TCR depth and breadth did not differ between the two schedules. The vaccinee samples were drawn from two UK trials, COV001 and COV002, one of which was a single-blind randomized controlled phase 2/3 trial testing AZD1222 (ChAdOx1 nCoV-19) in healthy adults. For TCRbeta chain sequencing, PBMC samples from trial participants were taken at day 0 and at day 28 after the second dose. The CDR3 regions of human TCRbeta chains were analyzed by immunosequencing. The published analysis was carried out like this. Repertoire TCRs were checked for matches against a reference library of SARS-CoV-2-specific TCRs that had been generated using the MIRA antigen-specificity platform. Breadth was defined as the fraction of unique TCRs that were SARS-CoV-2-associated, and depth was defined as the fraction of total T cells that were SARS-CoV-2-associated. Using the MIRA data, each spike-specific TCR was mapped to the spike region that the TCR reacts to and placed in a CD4 or CD8 class. Log10-transformed breadth and depth values were compared by one-way ANOVA with Sidak's multiple comparisons tests. TCRdb holds this immuneACCESS table with in-frame rearrangements only. Some clones are missing; in checked studies, unresolved V genes explain under half, and the rest has no known cause. V, J and clone size are those of that table, while D and trimming were read from the DNA. Within this sample are about 130,000 clones, with roughly 91% of them counted one time only. About 6.7% of the sample goes to the ten largest clones.

The study at large found these results: The vaccine-associated CD4 TCRs covered the entire spike protein, and the dominant responses fell in regions 160-218 and 743-854. The 56-69-year group was small, and its depth increase did not reach significance, likely because of low power. Because no samples from the day 14 peak response were available, repertoires could be characterized only after the peak T cell response. A significant rise in spike-specific TCR breadth and depth was observed after two AZD1222 doses relative to day 0 and relative to MenACWY recipients. Conclusions about previously exposed vaccinees were limited because only a handful of AZD1222 recipients were SARS-CoV-2 seropositive at baseline. Nearly half of unique spike-specific TCRs reportedly recognized epitopes outside regions mutated in the B.1.351 and B.1.1.7 variants. Participants were mostly white British and included more females than males, and it was suggested by the authors that clonal diversity may have been underestimated.

The germline V gene supplies CDR1 KGHDR and CDR2 SFDVKD. Including cysteine and phenylalanine, the CDR3 has 12 amino acids. Here the CDR3 DNA is all that survives: 36 bases in frame from base 1. Trimming at the junction amounts to 7 bases on V and 5 bases on J, and the germline ends lie 10 bases apart. The chain links TRBV24-1 with TRBJ1-1, with an unclear D gene assignment. The TCR sequence derives from an adult who received the AZD1222 COVID-19 vaccine. Sample: peripheral blood, taken 28 days after the second AZD1222 dose. CDR3 sequence: CATSDPQTEAFF. The sequenced DNA: TGTGCCACCAGCGATCCACAGACTGAAGCTTTCTTT.